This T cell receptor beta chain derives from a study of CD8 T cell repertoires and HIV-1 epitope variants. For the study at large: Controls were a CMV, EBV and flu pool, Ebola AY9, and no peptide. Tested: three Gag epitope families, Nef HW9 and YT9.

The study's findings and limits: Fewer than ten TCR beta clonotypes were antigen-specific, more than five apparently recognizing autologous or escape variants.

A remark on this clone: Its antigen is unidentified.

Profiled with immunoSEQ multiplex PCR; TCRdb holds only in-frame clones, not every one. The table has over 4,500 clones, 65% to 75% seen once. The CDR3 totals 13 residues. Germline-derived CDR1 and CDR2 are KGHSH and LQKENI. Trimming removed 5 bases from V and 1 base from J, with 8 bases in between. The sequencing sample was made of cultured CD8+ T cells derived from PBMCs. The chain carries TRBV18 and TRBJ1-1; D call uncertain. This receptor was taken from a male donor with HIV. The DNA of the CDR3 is TGTGCCAGCTCAGCGATGGCGAACACTGAAGCTTTCTTT. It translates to CASSAMANTEAFF.